These 14 T cell receptor beta chains came from one sample sequenced in a study of T cells in Graves' hyperthyroidism and ophthalmopathy. The CDR3 regions of TCR beta were amplified from RNA transcripts. First-round RT-PCR targeting the TCR CDR3 was performed with the HTBI primer set. TCRdb itself ran the multiplex PCR reads through MiXCR, one entry per CDR3 protein. The sample holds around 600,000 distinct CDR3 sequences, 45% seen once. Sequencing used peripheral blood or thyroid tissue (not recorded which). Receptor source: an adult man with Graves' disease, either hyperthyroidism or ophthalmopathy (not recorded which).

This clonotype was picked up a small number of times. The chain employs TRBV7-2 and TRBJ2-7; D not resolved. Trimming shortened V by 1 base and J by 6 bases, and 13 bases separated the two germline ends. Per the germline V gene, CDR1 is SGHTA and CDR2 is FQGNSA. The CDR3 runs 14 residues. The CDR3 spells CASSLGPPGSEQYF. Here the CDR3 DNA reads TGTGCCAGCAGCTTAGGCCCCCCCGGTAGCGAGCAGTACTTC.

In its sample, this clonotype was seen a few times. The gene calls are TRBV20-1 and TRBJ2-7, with a weak D call TRBD1 (5 bases). The CDR3 length is 10 residues. V was cut by 5 bases and J by 6 bases, with 8 bases left in between. Germline lookup yields CDR1 DFQATT and CDR2 SNEGSKA (reference sequence). CDR3 region: CSALRGEQYF. The DNA of the CDR3 is TGCAGTGCTCTTAGGGGCGAGCAGTACTTC.

This clonotype was seen at least ten times. This chain connects TRBV10-3 to TRBJ1-6; TRBD1 matches at 10 bases. This CDR3 has 16 residues. Germline trimming cut 2 bases from V and 9 bases from J; bases unmatched to any gene: 7. Germline CDR1 and CDR2: ENHRY and SYGVKD. Here the CDR3 reads CAISELPGQGFSPLHF. The CDR3 DNA sequence: TGTGCCATCAGTGAGCTTCCGGGACAGGGGTTTTCACCCCTCCACTTT.

This clonotype was recorded a few times. The chain links TRBV12-3 or TRBV12-4 to TRBJ1-2; D unclear. The CDR3 spans 14 residues. Trimming pared 2 bases from V and 3 bases from J, leaving 10 bases between. The CDR3 region has the DNA TGTGCCAGCAGTTTAAGGAGGGTTGACTATGGCTACACCTTC. Its protein product is CASSLRRVDYGYTF.

This clonotype came up a few times. The rearrangement joins TRBV7-2 to TRBJ2-7, with TRBD2 matching over 8 bases. J lost 3 bases, V lost 3 bases, and 4 bases had no gene match. Germline V gene lookup returns CDR1 SGHTA and CDR2 FQGNSA. CDR3 length: 14 amino acids. The CDR3 sequence: CASSLSRGDYEQYF. In DNA form, the CDR3 reads TGTGCCAGCAGCTTGTCGCGGGGGGACTACGAGCAGTACTTC.

This clonotype was recorded many times. The genes are TRBV19 and TRBJ1-2; perhaps TRBD1 as D (5 bases). The CDR3 length is 12 residues. V lost 8 bases and J 2 bases, leaving 9 bases between the germline ends. Germline V lookup: CDR1 LNHDA, CDR2 SQIVND (reference sequence). CDR3 region: CASQAGNYGYTF. DNA for the CDR3: TGTGCCAGTCAAGCAGGGAACTATGGCTACACCTTC.

The sample holds many counts of this clonotype. The chain couples TRBV24-1 to TRBJ1-3; possibly TRBD1 for D (5 bases). Germline CDR1 KGHDR, CDR2 SFDVKD. The V end lost 4 bases, the J end lost 0 bases, and 6 bases lay between the germline ends. The CDR3 runs 14 residues. The CDR3: CATSEGGSGNTIYF. CDR3 DNA sequence: TGTGCCACCAGTGAGGGGGGCTCTGGAAACACCATATATTTT.

The gene calls are TRBV15 and TRBJ2-6, with 9 bases fitting TRBD1. Trimming removed 9 bases from V and 0 bases from J; junction bases left unmatched: 3. The CDR3 is 15 residues long. Germline CDR1 and CDR2: LNHNV and YYDKDF (reference sequence). In DNA form, the CDR3 reads TGTGCCACTGGACAGGGGAGCTCTGGGGCCAACGTCCTGACTTTC. Its protein product is CATGQGSSGANVLTF.

A remark on this clonotype: This may be a read error: a much more frequent sequence differs by one nucleotide. The rearrangement uses TRBV7-2 and TRBJ1-1; TRBD1 agrees at 7 bases. The germline CDR1 and CDR2 sequences are SGHTA and FQGNSA. The CDR3 consists of 14 residues. Trimming removed 5 bases from V and 7 bases from J; junction bases left unmatched: 10. For the CDR3, the DNA is TGTGCCAGCAGCCCCAGCGGGACAGAAGATGAAGCTTTCTTT. Protein product: CASSPSGTEDEAFF.

To note about this clonotype: At one end the junction does not follow the germline gene, possibly because of a read error. The chain employs TRBV29-1 and TRBJ1-1; 9 bases agree with TRBD1. Germline V gene lookup returns CDR1 SQVTM and CDR2 ANQGSEA. The CDR3 runs to 11 residues. The CDR3 sequence is CSGTGATQAFF. DNA for the CDR3: TGCAGCGGGACAGGGGCCACTCAAGCTTTCTTT. Supplemented by reference TRBV29-1 and TRBJ1-1, the full variable domain reads SAVISQKPSRDICQRGTSLTIQCQVDSQVTMMFWYRQQPGQSLTLIATANQGSEATYESGFVIDKFPISRPNLTFSTLTVSNMSPEDSSIYLCSGTGATQAFFGQGTRLTVV.

Comments on this clonotype: No conserved phenylalanine or tryptophan is present at the end of the CDR3, so a read error is the likely explanation. The chain joins TRBV10-3 to TRBJ1-2; D perhaps matches TRBD1 (5 bases). The CDR3 extends over 15 amino acids. The V end lost 5 bases, the J end lost 1 base, and 14 bases lay between the germline ends. The germline CDR1 and CDR2 sequences are ENHRY and SYGVKD. The CDR3 spells CAISSTLTVNYGYTL. CDR3 coding DNA: TGTGCCATCAGTTCTACACTGACAGTTAACTATGGCTACACCCTC.

About this clonotype itself: This may be a read error, as it is one base from a much larger clone. This sequence joins TRBV24-1 and TRBJ1-5, with a tentative D call TRBD1 (6 bases). This CDR3 contains 16 residues. In germline, CDR1 is KGHDR, CDR2 SFDVKD. The CDR3: CATSGNRVESSQPQHF. The CDR3 coding sequence is TGTGCCACCAGTGGTAACAGGGTTGAGAGCAGTCAGCCCCAGCATTTT.

V gene TRBV7-2 combines with J gene TRBJ2-2; D unresolved. With 7 bases removed from V and 6 bases from J, the gap between germline ends came to 12 bases. The CDR3 spans 13 residues. CDR1 and CDR2 (germline): SGHTA, FQGNSA. CDR3 nucleotides: TGTGCCAGCATTTCACTCCGCGCCGGGGAGCTGTTTTTT. Translated, it gives CASISLRAGELFF.

This clonotype came up many times. This sequence joins TRBV29-1 and TRBJ1-1; D gene uncertain. Germline CDR1 reads SQVTM; CDR2 reads ANQGSEA. The ends were cut back, 4 bases at V and 1 base at J, with 13 bases in the middle. The CDR3 has 14 amino acids. The CDR3 region is CSVGGPRSNTEAFF. CDR3 sequence (DNA): TGCAGCGTTGGAGGCCCCCGGTCGAACACTGAAGCTTTCTTT.